Listed below are T cell receptor beta chains from one sample, sequenced in a study of human T cells and chemical hapten exposure. TCRdb ran MiXCR on the RACE reads and lists one entry per CDR3 protein. The repertoire consists of about 120,000 distinct CDR3 sequences, with 12% occurring once and the leading ten covering approximately 1.5%. The sample consisted of whole blood, taken in connection with sensitization to the hapten diphenylcyclopropenone (DPC). These receptors were obtained from a woman aged 50 to 60 with alopecia areata. Some clones in this sample may be carry-over from other donors' samples. CDR3s include the opening cysteine and the closing phenylalanine or tryptophan. The D gene is left open where the match is weak. Not every row has a clone size; where given, it reads once, few, many or a size class.

>NA|TRBJ2-1|NA|TRBV11-2
CASSLRSPAGQFF
TGTGCCAGCAGCTTAAGAAGTCCGGCCGGGCAGTTCTTC
>NA|TRBJ1-6|NA|TRBV2
CAGRDSSYNSPLHF
TGTGCCGGGCGAGACAGCTCCTATAATTCACCCCTCCACTTT
>NA|TRBJ1-1|NA|TRBV11-2
CASSLVLEGTEAFF
TGTGCCAGCAGCTTAGTCCTTGAGGGCACTGAAGCTTTCTTT
>NA|TRBJ2-2|NA|TRBV28
CASSQGLANTGELFF
TGTGCCAGCAGCCAGGGTTTAGCGAACACCGGGGAGCTGTTTTTT
>many|TRBJ2-7|NA|TRBV7-2
CASSEGGKPYEQYF
TGTGCCAGCTCCGAGGGGGGTAAGCCCTACGAGCAGTACTTC
>NA|TRBJ1-2|NA|TRBV28
CASRLYGGNYGYTF
TGTGCCAGCAGACTGTATGGGGGCAACTATGGCTACACCTTC
>NA|TRBJ1-1|NA|TRBV18
CASSPVSASNTEAFF
TGTGCCAGCTCACCTGTGTCCGCCTCGAACACTGAAGCTTTCTTT
>many|TRBJ2-1|TRBD2|TRBV6-5
CASSYKRGDDEQFF
TGTGCCAGCAGTTACAAGCGGGGGGATGACGAGCAGTTCTTC
>NA|TRBJ1-6|NA|TRBV2
CASSESIAMKGPNSPLHF
TGTGCCAGCAGTGAATCTATCGCCATGAAGGGGCCTAATTCACCCCTCCACTTT
>NA|TRBJ2-3|NA|TRBV11-2
CASSLGGAKTYTDTQYF
TGTGCCAGCAGCTTAGGGGGGGCGAAGACTTACACAGATACGCAGTATTTT
>many|TRBJ1-5|NA|TRBV18
CASSLASTGGGNQPQHF
TGTGCCAGCTCACTCGCCTCGACAGGTGGCGGGAATCAGCCCCAGCATTTT
>few|TRBJ2-6|NA|TRBV20-1
CSADLHHGPGPGANVLTF
TGCAGTGCTGACCTCCACCACGGGCCCGGGCCTGGGGCCAACGTCCTGACTTTC
>NA|TRBJ2-3|NA|TRBV18
CASSRGSGVGTDTQYF
TGTGCCAGCTCACGTGGATCAGGGGTAGGCACAGATACGCAGTATTTT
>NA|TRBJ2-7|NA|TRBV20-1
CSARGGHEQYF
TGCAGTGCTAGAGGGGGTCACGAGCAGTACTTC
>NA|TRBJ2-3|NA|TRBV18
CASSPGSTDTQYF
TGTGCCAGCTCACCGGGCAGCACAGATACGCAGTATTTT
>once|TRBJ1-1|TRBD1|TRBV27
CASTGQGRLTEAFF
TGTGCCAGTACGGGACAGGGAAGACTCACTGAAGCTTTCTTT
>many|TRBJ1-4|NA|TRBV7-2
CASSLNEGGKNEKLFF
TGTGCCAGCAGCTTAAATGAAGGGGGGAAGAATGAAAAACTGTTTTTT
>many|TRBJ2-7|NA|TRBV6-2/TRBV6-3
CASSYSSGDRRLYEQYF
TGTGCCAGCAGTTACTCCTCCGGTGACCGTCGGCTCTACGAGCAGTACTTC
>NA|TRBJ2-3|TRBD2|TRBV20-1
CSARDQRGYTDTQYF
TGCAGTGCTAGAGATCAGCGGGGATACACAGATACGCAGTATTTT
>NA|TRBJ2-3|NA|TRBV28
CASKVSGYGTDTQYF
TGTGCCAGCAAGGTTTCTGGGTATGGCACAGATACGCAGTATTTT
>many|TRBJ1-1|NA|TRBV29-1
CSGIQVNTEAFF
TGCAGCGGGATACAGGTGAACACTGAAGCTTTCTTT
>NA|TRBJ1-1|TRBD1|TRBV18
CASSRDRKNTEAFF
TGTGCCAGCTCGCGGGACAGGAAGAACACTGAAGCTTTCTTT
>NA|TRBJ1-1|NA|TRBV28
CASSLGPSGFF
TGTGCCAGCAGTTTGGGCCCGTCGGGTTTCTTT
>few|TRBJ1-1|NA|TRBV5-5
CASSLMGDLPNTEAFF
TGTGCCAGCAGCTTGATGGGAGACCTCCCGAACACTGAAGCTTTCTTT
>many|TRBJ2-5|NA|TRBV7-2
CASSLKVEGTQYF
TGTGCCAGCAGCTTAAAGGTCGAAGGGACCCAGTACTTC
>few|TRBJ1-2|NA|TRBV6-1
CASSESTGVYGYTF
TGTGCCAGCAGTGAATCAACAGGAGTCTATGGCTACACCTTC
>NA|TRBJ1-1|NA|TRBV6-5
CASSYSSPNTEAFF
TGTGCCAGCAGTTACTCGTCCCCGAACACTGAAGCTTTCTTT
>many|TRBJ2-4|NA|TRBV5-1
CASSPDGQKLAKNIQYF
TGCGCCAGCAGCCCAGACGGACAGAAATTAGCCAAAAACATTCAGTACTTC
>many|TRBJ2-2|NA|TRBV12-3/TRBV12-4
CASSLKRSFSNTGELFF
TGTGCCAGCAGTTTGAAGCGGAGTTTTTCGAACACCGGGGAGCTGTTTTTT
>many|TRBJ1-2|TRBD1|TRBV7-2
CASSLAYRGNDYGYTF
TGTGCCAGCAGCTTAGCTTACAGGGGTAACGACTATGGCTACACCTTC
>many|TRBJ2-3|NA|TRBV28
CASRGPGADTQYF
TGTGCCAGCCGTGGACCCGGGGCAGATACGCAGTATTTT
>NA|TRBJ2-3|NA|TRBV7-6
CASSQTGWGEYF
TGTGCCAGCAGCCAAACAGGATGGGGGGAGTATTTT
>few|TRBJ1-5|NA|TRBV7-2
CASSLQGHQPQHF
TGTGCCAGCAGCCTACAGGGCCATCAGCCCCAGCATTTT
>few|TRBJ1-5|NA|TRBV18
CASSRGMENNQPQHF
TGTGCCAGCTCACGAGGGATGGAGAACAATCAGCCCCAGCATTTT
>NA|TRBJ2-3|TRBD2|TRBV5-1
CASSLASGAQYF
TGCGCCAGCAGCTTGGCGAGCGGGGCTCAGTATTTT
>many|TRBJ2-7|NA|TRBV6-2/TRBV6-3
CASSFSRPDYEQYF
TGTGCCAGCAGTTTCAGCCGCCCCGACTACGAGCAGTACTTC
>few|TRBJ2-7|NA|TRBV12-3/TRBV12-4
CASSFWGRRGEQYF
TGTGCCAGCAGTTTTTGGGGCCGCCGGGGCGAGCAGTACTTC
>NA|TRBJ1-5|NA|TRBV28
CASSGNQPQHF
TGTGCCAGCTCCGGCAATCAGCCCCAGCATTTT
>few|TRBJ1-3|TRBD1|TRBV28
CASRQGATGNTIYF
TGTGCCAGTCGACAGGGAGCAACTGGAAACACCATATATTTT
>many|TRBJ2-7|NA|TRBV27
CASTPKAVPTYEQYF
TGTGCCAGCACCCCGAAGGCGGTCCCTACCTACGAGCAGTACTTC
>few|TRBJ2-5|NA|TRBV27
CASSLSGYRETQYF
TGTGCCAGCAGTTTAAGCGGGTATCGAGAGACCCAGTACTTC
>NA|TRBJ1-6|NA|TRBV20-1
CSASGWEGQDNSPLHF
TGCAGTGCTAGTGGTTGGGAGGGGCAGGATAATTCACCCCTCCACTTT
>NA|TRBJ2-2|NA|TRBV18
CASSPWATNTGELFF
TGTGCCAGCTCACCATGGGCCACCAATACCGGGGAGCTGTTTTTT
>few|TRBJ2-1|TRBD2|TRBV28
CASNLAGGPREQFF
TGTGCCAGCAACCTAGCGGGAGGGCCTCGGGAGCAGTTCTTC
>NA|TRBJ2-2|NA|TRBV11-2
CASSFAPALGTGELFF
TGTGCCAGCAGCTTCGCCCCGGCCCTCGGAACCGGGGAGCTGTTTTTT
>NA|TRBJ1-5|NA|TRBV6-2/TRBV6-3
CASSYSNRNQPQHF
TGTGCCAGCAGTTACTCGAATAGAAATCAGCCCCAGCATTTT
>NA|TRBJ2-1|NA|TRBV4-1
CASSQGVVKTLGMNEQFF
TGCGCCAGCAGCCAAGGGGTAGTGAAAACATTGGGAATGAATGAGCAGTTCTTC
>few|TRBJ1-5|NA|TRBV6-6
CASSYTNQPQHF
TGTGCCAGCAGTTACACTAATCAGCCCCAGCATTTT
>many|TRBJ2-1|TRBD2|TRBV18
CASSPQGLPSSYNEQFF
TGTGCCAGCTCACCTCAGGGACTACCAAGCTCCTACAATGAGCAGTTCTTC
>NA|TRBJ1-6|NA|TRBV18
CASSPLPAANSPLHF
TGTGCCAGCTCACCATTGCCGGCGGCCAATTCACCCCTCCACTTT
>many|TRBJ2-7|NA|TRBV12-3/TRBV12-4
CASARRSSYEQYF
TGTGCCAGCGCCCGGAGAAGTTCCTACGAGCAGTACTTC
>NA|TRBJ2-1|NA|TRBV2
CASSRDAPYNEQFF
TGTGCCAGCAGCCGGGACGCTCCCTACAATGAGCAGTTCTTC
>few|TRBJ1-1|TRBD1|TRBV29-1
CSVEERGRNTEAFF
TGCAGCGTTGAAGAAAGGGGGCGGAACACTGAAGCTTTCTTT
>few|TRBJ2-7|NA|TRBV2
CAGGTHYEQYF
TGTGCCGGCGGGACCCACTACGAGCAGTACTTC
>few|TRBJ2-7|TRBD2|TRBV7-2
CASSSGTSVPYEQYF
TGTGCCAGCAGCTCAGGGACTAGCGTACCCTACGAGCAGTACTTC